The entry that follows covers one TCR beta chain sequence. Its antigen is not identified. Patients had HPV-negative, locally advanced oral cavity squamous cell carcinoma. Assay used: immunoSEQ multiplex PCR; TCRdb lists only in-frame clones, some missing. The table lists some 17,000 clones, 64% of them singletons, with about 3% in the top ten. The germline V and J ends were trimmed by 7 bases and 3 bases, with 10 bases remaining between them. The CDR3 sequence is 13 residues long. Germline V lookup: CDR1 MNHNS, CDR2 SASEGT. The sample belongs to a study of neoadjuvant anti-PD-1 for oral cavity cancer. Study context: Non-progressing patients received a fourth nivolumab dose near day 43, then surgery on days 50-56. Study conclusions and caveats: With three patients per group, TCR findings need larger cohorts.

The chain links TRBV6-1 to TRBJ2-4, with D perhaps TRBD2 (5 bases). The receptor was derived from a person aged 35-79 years with oral cavity squamous cell carcinoma. The sequencing here drew on PBMCs, taken before nivolumab (anti-PD-1) treatment. The CDR3 is CASIGGGKNIQYF. CDR3 nucleotides: TGTGCCAGCATAGGAGGTGGCAAAAACATTCAGTACTTC.